The 23 T cell receptor beta chains given below trace back to one sample, sequenced in a study of T-cell reconstitution after alpha-beta-depleted transplantation in children. Unique molecular identifiers were incorporated into the prepared TCRbeta library. TCRdb reprocessed the PCR reads via MiXCR and lists one record per CDR3 protein. The sample records 60,000 to 70,000 distinct CDR3 sequences, 4.9% being singletons. The source was PBMCs, mostly from graft donor cells, collected 180 days after TCRalphabeta/CD19-depleted stem cell transplant. The receptors were gathered from a boy under two years old who had a stem cell transplant for acute myeloid leukemia, so the T cells may come from the graft donor.

This clonotype was seen at least ten times. The chain combines TRBV5-1 with TRBJ2-1, with D maybe TRBD2 (5 bases). The CDR3 sequence is 17 residues long. V was clipped by 3 bases and J by 5 bases, with 21 bases between them. CDR1 and CDR2 from the germline V gene are SGHRS and YFSETQ. CDR3 loop: CASSSPDSLRVHNEQFF. The CDR3 DNA sequence: TGCGCCAGCAGCTCACCGGACTCCTTAAGAGTGCACAATGAGCAGTTCTTC.

This clonotype was counted many times. The chain uses TRBV19 and TRBJ2-1; TRBD1 is a possible D gene (6 bases). Trimming removed 5 bases from V and 6 bases from J, with 23 bases in between. The CDR3 length is 17 residues. From germline, CDR1 is LNHDA and CDR2 SQIVND (reference sequence). The CDR3: CASSFSSYRDALNEQFF. In nucleotides, the CDR3 is TGTGCCAGTAGTTTCTCCAGCTACAGGGATGCCCTCAATGAGCAGTTCTTC. Full variable domain (missing parts from reference TRBV19 and TRBJ2-1): DGGITQSPKYLFRKEGQNVTLSCEQNLNHDAMYWYRQDPGQGLRLIYYSQIVNDFQKGDIAEGYSVSREKKESFPLTVTSAQKNPTAFYLCASSFSSYRDALNEQFFGPGTRLTVL.

This clonotype was found many times. The V and J genes are TRBV11-1 and TRBJ2-3, with D perhaps TRBD1 (6 bases). The ends were cut back, 3 bases at V and 2 bases at J, with 15 bases in the middle. The CDR3 extends over 16 amino acids. Germline V CDR1 and CDR2: SGHAT, FQDESV (reference sequence). The CDR3 DNA is TGTGCCAGCAGCTTTAACCGGGACACCTTCACAGATACGCAGTATTTT. Translated: CASSFNRDTFTDTQYF.

This clonotype has at least ten counts. The chain uses TRBV5-5 and TRBJ2-7; TRBD2 might be the D (6 bases). Trimming cost V 4 bases and J 2 bases, with 22 bases left between them. The CDR3 is made up of 17 amino acids. Germline-derived CDR1 and CDR2 are SGHKS and YYEKEE (reference sequence). DNA for the CDR3: TGTGCCAGCAGCCTGGACCAATGGGCGGGGTCAGCCTACGAGCAGTACTTC. Translation gives CASSLDQWAGSAYEQYF.

Many counts were recorded for this clonotype. The chain recombines TRBV29-1 with TRBJ1-1; perhaps TRBD1 as D (5 bases). V was clipped by 4 bases and J by 0 bases, with 9 bases between them. From germline, CDR1 is SQVTM and CDR2 ANQGSEA. This CDR3 region has 13 residues. For the CDR3, the DNA is TGCAGCGTTGTCAGGGTTATGAACACTGAAGCTTTCTTT. The encoded protein is CSVVRVMNTEAFF.

This clonotype was recorded many times. This chain joins TRBV29-1 and TRBJ2-5; D may be TRBD1 (5 bases). V lost 4 bases to trimming and J lost 5 bases, with 17 bases between them. The CDR3 sequence is 14 residues long. Looked up from germline, CDR1 is SQVTM and CDR2 is ANQGSEA. CDR3 in DNA: TGCAGCGTTGGGGCTATAATTAACAGGGAGACCCAGTACTTC. The encoded protein is CSVGAIINRETQYF.

The table lists this clonotype with many counts. The chain employs TRBV23-1 and TRBJ2-5; D tentatively reads TRBD1 or TRBD2 (7 bases each). TRBV23-1 is filed as an ORF, its function uncertain. The CDR3 extends over 14 amino acids. The V gene lost 8 bases and the J gene lost 5 bases, with 18 bases spanning the gap. The CDR3, as DNA: TGCGCCAGCGAGGACTTCAGGGGGGGGGAGACCCAGTACTTC. Its translation is CASEDFRGGETQYF.

This clonotype was seen many times. The chain carries TRBV20-1 and TRBJ1-6, with a weak D call TRBD1 (6 bases). CDR3 length: 15 residues. Germline V gene data show CDR1 as DFQATT and CDR2 as SNEGSKA (reference sequence). The V and J ends lost 2 bases and 4 bases respectively, with 12 bases between them. CDR3 DNA: TGCAGTGCTAGATCCAGGGGAGGATATAATTCACCCCTCCACTTT. It encodes CSARSRGGYNSPLHF.

This clonotype was seen repeatedly, ten times or more. The rearrangement links TRBV11-3 to TRBJ1-1; D call uncertain. Germline lookup yields CDR1 SGHNT and CDR2 YENEEA. V shed 1 base and J shed 5 bases, with 11 bases lying between them. The CDR3 length is 14 residues. The CDR3 protein is CASSLGHPGTEAFF. The CDR3 DNA sequence: TGTGCCAGCAGCTTAGGACACCCGGGGACTGAAGCTTTCTTT.

This clonotype has only a few counts. The genes are TRBV11-1 and TRBJ2-3; 8 nucleotides match TRBD1. The CDR3 consists of 15 residues. V was pared by 4 bases and J by 2 bases, with 5 bases of the junction left unmatched. The germline V gene has CDR1 SGHAT and CDR2 FQDESV (reference sequence). Here the CDR3 DNA reads TGTGCCAGCAGCTCGACAGGGGTAGACACAGATACGCAGTATTTT. Amino acid sequence: CASSSTGVDTDTQYF. The full variable domain, with the rest looked up from reference TRBV11-1 and TRBJ2-3, is EAEVAQSPRYKITEKSQAVAFWCDPISGHATLYWYRQILGQGPELLVQFQDESVVDDSQLPKDRFSAERLKGVDSTLKIQPAELGDSAMYLCASSSTGVDTDTQYFGPGTRLTVL.

This clonotype was seen ten or more times. J is TRBJ2-7 and V is TRBV5-1, with TRBD1 identical over 9 bases. Trimming cost V 4 bases and J 5 bases; bases outside gene matches: 13. The CDR3 is 16 residues long. Germline V gene sequence: CDR1 SGHRS, CDR2 YFSETQ. This CDR3 reads CASSLTPGTGHNEQYF. Written as DNA, the CDR3 is TGCGCCAGCAGCCTCACTCCCGGGACAGGGCACAACGAGCAGTACTTC. Drawing the rest from reference TRBV5-1 and TRBJ2-7, the complete variable domain is KAGVTQTPRYLIKTRGQQVTLSCSPISGHRSVSWYQQTPGQGLQFLFEYFSETQRNKGNFPGRFSGRQFSNSRSEMNVSTLELGDSALYLCASSLTPGTGHNEQYFGPGTRLTVT.

This clonotype was observed at least ten times. V gene TRBV7-9 combines with J gene TRBJ1-2; TRBD1 matches 9 bases. Looked up from germline, CDR1 is SEHNR and CDR2 is FQNEAQ (reference sequence). V trimming: 4 bases; J trimming: 7 bases; junction bases outside the gene matches: 7. This CDR3 region has 14 residues. In DNA form, the CDR3 reads TGTGCCAGCAGCTCCGGACAGGGGTACGGTGGCTACACCTTC. This encodes CASSSGQGYGGYTF.

This clonotype was counted ten times or more. This sequence joins TRBV11-3 and TRBJ1-1, with TRBD1 as a possible D gene (6 bases). Germline loops: CDR1 SGHNT, CDR2 YENEEA. The CDR3 sequence is 16 residues long. V lost 1 base and J lost 5, with 17 bases in between. The CDR3 is CASSLGPGAKGTEAFF. As DNA, the CDR3 is TGTGCCAGCAGCTTAGGCCCGGGGGCGAAAGGGACTGAAGCTTTCTTT.

This clonotype came up many times. The genes are TRBV29-1 and TRBJ2-1, with TRBD2 matching 9 bases. The CDR3 covers 15 residues. V lost 6 bases and J lost 7; bases outside the gene matches: 13. Germline CDR1 reads SQVTM; CDR2 reads ANQGSEA. This chain's CDR3 is CSVRRGGGAGNEQFF. The CDR3 DNA reads as TGCAGCGTACGACGGGGCGGGGGGGCCGGAAATGAGCAGTTCTTC.

The V call is TRBV4-3, the J call TRBJ2-7; D gene unclear. The CDR3 sequence is 16 residues long. V lost 0 bases, J lost 0 bases, and 12 bases lay in between. CDR1 is LGHNA and CDR2 is YSLEER in the germline V gene. CDR3 sequence (DNA): TGCGCCAGCAGCCAAGATGTGGGCCGTAGCTCCTACGAGCAGTACTTC. This translates into CASSQDVGRSSYEQYF.

This clonotype was detected ten times or more. The rearrangement links TRBV29-1 to TRBJ2-7; D tentatively reads TRBD1 or TRBD2 (6 bases each). CDR3 length: 12 residues. V was shortened by 6 bases and J by 6 bases, with 15 bases between the two germline ends. Germline CDR1 reads SQVTM; CDR2 reads ANQGSEA. The chain's CDR3 is CSVDPQGGEQYF. The CDR3 region has the DNA TGCAGCGTGGATCCACAGGGAGGCGAGCAGTACTTC.

This clonotype was observed many times. The rearrangement joins TRBV11-1 to TRBJ2-3, with a tentative D call TRBD1 (5 bases). The V gene's germline CDR1 is SGHAT and CDR2 FQDESV (reference sequence). CDR3 size: 16 residues. V lost 4 bases and J lost 2, with 16 bases in between. DNA for the CDR3: TGTGCCAGCAGCTGGGGCAGTCTTTACTCCACAGATACGCAGTATTTT. Translating it yields CASSWGSLYSTDTQYF.

At least ten counts were recorded for this clonotype. In DNA, the CDR3 is TGTGCCAGCAGCCAGCCGGGACAGTTAATAACAGATACGCAGTATTTT. It specifies CASSQPGQLITDTQYF. The rearrangement links TRBV7-9 to TRBJ2-3; 7 nucleotides align to TRBD1. Germline trimming cut 5 bases from V and 3 bases from J; bases unmatched to any gene: 11. From germline, CDR1 is SEHNR and CDR2 FQNEAQ (reference sequence). The CDR3 has 16 residues. The whole variable domain, remainder taken from reference TRBV7-9 and TRBJ2-3, is DTGVSQNPRHKITKRGQNVTFRCDPISEHNRLYWYRQTLGQGPEFLTYFQNEAQLEKSRLLSDRFSAERPKGSFSTLEIQRTEQGDSAMYLCASSQPGQLITDTQYFGPGTRLTVL.

In its sample, this clonotype was seen many times. J is TRBJ2-2 and V is TRBV20-1; 10 bases fit TRBD1. CDR3 length equals 13 residues. J was trimmed by 7 bases and V by 6 bases; bases with no gene match: 5. Germline CDR1 and CDR2: DFQATT and SNEGSKA (reference sequence). The CDR3 protein is CSARQGANGELFF. CDR3 DNA sequence: TGCAGTGCGCGACAGGGGGCAAACGGGGAGCTGTTTTTT.

This clonotype was recorded at least ten times. V usage is TRBV6-6 and J usage is TRBJ1-5, with D possibly matching TRBD1 (5 bases). Germline V CDR1 and CDR2: MNHNY, SVGAGI (reference sequence). The CDR3 is made up of 13 amino acids. Deletions cut 5 bases from V and 3 bases from J, with 8 bases between. The CDR3 sequence is CASSRGFNQPQHF. DNA for the CDR3: TGTGCCAGCAGTCGGGGCTTCAATCAGCCCCAGCATTTT.

This clonotype was counted many times. This sequence joins TRBV7-8 and TRBJ2-2; 12 nucleotides line up with TRBD2. CDR1 SGHVS and CDR2 FQNEAQ come from the germline V gene. The CDR3 sequence is 17 residues long. The J segment lost 8 bases and the V segment lost 5 bases, leaving 12 bases of the junction unmatched. The CDR3 loop is CASSTPASGGVAGELFF. In DNA form, the CDR3 reads TGTGCCAGCAGCACCCCGGCTAGCGGGGGGGTGGCTGGGGAGCTGTTTTTT.

This clonotype was found many times. This chain connects TRBV6-5 to TRBJ1-5, with D possibly matching TRBD1 (5 bases). The V and J ends lost 0 bases and 9 bases respectively, with 9 bases between them. CDR3 length: 13 amino acids. Per germline, CDR1 MNHEY and CDR2 SVGAGI. In nucleotides, the CDR3 is TGTGCCAGCAGTTACTCGGCAGGGATGCCCCAGCATTTT. Translation: CASSYSAGMPQHF.

This clonotype was detected ten times or more. The rearrangement links TRBV12-3 or TRBV12-4 to TRBJ2-5; D gene ambiguous. This CDR3 is built from 13 residues. The V end lost 3 bases, the J end lost 0 bases, and 5 bases lay between the germline ends. CDR3 nucleotides: TGTGCCAGCAGTTTCCAGTACCAAGAGACCCAGTACTTC. It codes for CASSFQYQETQYF.